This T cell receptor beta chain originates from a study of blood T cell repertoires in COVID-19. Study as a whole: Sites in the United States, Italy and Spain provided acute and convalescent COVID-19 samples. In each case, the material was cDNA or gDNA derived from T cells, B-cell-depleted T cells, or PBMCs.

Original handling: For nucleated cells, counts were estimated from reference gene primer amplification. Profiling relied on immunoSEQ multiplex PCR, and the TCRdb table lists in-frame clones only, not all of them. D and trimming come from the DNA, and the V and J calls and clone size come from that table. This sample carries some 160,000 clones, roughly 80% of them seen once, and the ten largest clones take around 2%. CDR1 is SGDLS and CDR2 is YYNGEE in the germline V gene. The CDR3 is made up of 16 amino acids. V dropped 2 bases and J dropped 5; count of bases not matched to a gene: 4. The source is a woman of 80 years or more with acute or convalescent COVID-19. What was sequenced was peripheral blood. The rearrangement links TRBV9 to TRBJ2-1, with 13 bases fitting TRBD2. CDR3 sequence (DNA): TGTGCCAGCAGCGTCTGGACTAGCGGGAGCCACAATGAGCAGTTCTTC. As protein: CASSVWTSGSHNEQFF.